These 2 T cell receptor beta chains were sequenced from one sample in a study of T cell responses to AZD1222 COVID-19 vaccine. This table comes from immunoSEQ multiplex PCR, and its TCRdb copy is limited to in-frame clones, with some not included. The table lists 110,000 or so clones, less than 95% of them singletons. The sample in question was peripheral blood, obtained on day 0 of AZD1222 vaccination. Receptor source: an adult in good health.

The CDR3 loop reads CASSLRVNHGYTF. CDR3 DNA: TGCGCCAGCAGCCTCCGGGTAAACCATGGCTACACCTTC. The V gene is TRBV5-1, the J gene TRBJ1-2; D is unclear. CDR1 SGHRS and CDR2 YFSETQ come from the germline V gene. V was shortened by 4 bases and J by 6 bases, with 13 bases between the two germline ends. The CDR3 runs 13 residues.

The rearrangement joins TRBV6-5 to TRBJ1-6; the match to TRBD1 covers 7 bases. Germline CDR1 and CDR2: MNHEY and SVGAGI. The CDR3 contains 15 residues. With 0 bases clipped from V and 10 bases from J, the junction kept 6 bases outside the gene matches. The CDR3 region has the DNA TGTGCCAGCAGTTACTCTCAGGGGGAAGGATCACCCCTCCACTTT. Translated: CASSYSQGEGSPLHF.